This passage covers 20 T cell receptor beta chains from one sample sequenced in a study of CD8 T cells in ankylosing spondylitis. These receptors lack a known antigen. Study conclusions and caveats: The study identified a TCR beta motif of fewer than 10 highly homologous variants that appeared characteristic of ankylosing spondylitis blood.

TCRdb reprocessed the 5' RACE reads with MiXCR, giving one entry per CDR3 protein. The table lists a few hundred thousand distinct CDR3 sequences, 20% to 25% of them singletons. Input material: blood, either unsorted or a sorted T cell fraction (not recorded which). All receptors derive from a male donor with ankylosing spondylitis.

CDR3 protein: CSVANGYSNQPQHF. CDR3 bases: TGCAGCGTTGCAAACGGGTATAGCAATCAGCCCCAGCATTTT. The rearrangement joins TRBV29-1 to TRBJ1-5, with D uncertain. The V end lost 4 bases, the J end lost 0 bases, and 10 bases lay between the germline ends. CDR3 length equals 14 residues. Germline CDR1 and CDR2: SQVTM and ANQGSEA.

This clonotype was observed a handful of times. The chain has TRBV11-2 and TRBJ2-3, with TRBD2 identical over 12 bases. V lost 1 base and J lost 0; bases outside the gene matches: 2. CDR3 length: 17 amino acids. Germline V gives CDR1 SGHAT, CDR2 FQNNGV. CDR3 coding DNA: TGTGCCAGCAGCTTAGGACTAGCGGGAGTTAGCACAGATACGCAGTATTTT. Protein: CASSLGLAGVSTDTQYF.

The rearrangement uses TRBV4-3 and TRBJ2-4; 7 bases line up with TRBD2. J lost 3 bases, V lost 0 bases, and 8 bases had no gene match. Looked up from germline, CDR1 is LGHNA and CDR2 is YSLEER. This CDR3 region has 17 residues. Written as DNA, the CDR3 is TGCGCCAGCAGCCAAGATGCAGCGGGGTTAGGCAAAAACATTCAGTACTTC. Translated, it gives CASSQDAAGLGKNIQYF.

This clonotype was picked up a small number of times. V gene TRBV10-3 combines with J gene TRBJ1-5; no clear D. Germline CDR1 ENHRY, CDR2 SYGVKD. The V end was cut by 10 bases, the J end by 1 base, with 14 bases between. The CDR3 runs to 14 residues. DNA for the CDR3: TGTGCCAGCGCTTTTGAGCCCAGCAATCAGCCCCAGCATTTT. Its translation is CASAFEPSNQPQHF.

This chain joins TRBV28 and TRBJ2-5; D is ambiguous. Germline lookup yields CDR1 MDHEN and CDR2 SYDVKM. CDR3 length: 14 residues. Trimming removed 2 bases at V and 6 bases at J, with 13 bases between. Written as DNA, the CDR3 is TGTGCCAGCAGTTTACCCCGACACGGGCAGACCCAGTACTTC. Encoded protein: CASSLPRHGQTQYF.

The genes are TRBV29-1 and TRBJ2-3; the D gene could be TRBD1 or TRBD2 (5 bases each). Looked up from germline, CDR1 is SQVTM and CDR2 is ANQGSEA. Trimming took off 4 bases at V and 5 bases at J, with 19 bases between the two ends. CDR3 length: 15 residues. The CDR3 spells CSVVTGANRIDTQYF. The DNA of the CDR3 is TGCAGCGTTGTGACCGGGGCCAACAGGATAGATACGCAGTATTTT.

This clonotype turned up a few times. The rearrangement links TRBV28 to TRBJ2-3; maybe TRBD1 (5 bases). From germline, CDR1 is MDHEN and CDR2 SYDVKM. This CDR3 region has 16 residues. The ends were cut back, 5 bases at V and 0 bases at J, with 15 bases in the middle. CDR3 loop: CASSPIGAYSTDTQYF. The CDR3 DNA reads as TGTGCCAGCAGTCCTATAGGGGCTTACAGCACAGATACGCAGTATTTT.

The chain links TRBV4-1 to TRBJ2-2; no clear D. CDR1 and CDR2 from the germline V gene are MGHRA and YSYEKL. The CDR3 contains 16 residues. V lost 1 base and J lost 5, with 14 bases in between. The CDR3 loop is CASSQAHRRLTGELFF. CDR3 bases: TGCGCCAGCAGCCAAGCCCACCGGCGCTTAACCGGGGAGCTGTTTTTT.

The rearrangement uses TRBV29-1 and TRBJ2-2; perhaps TRBD1 as D (6 bases). Germline lookup yields CDR1 SQVTM and CDR2 ANQGSEA. Trimming took off 6 bases at V and 4 bases at J, with 15 bases between the two ends. The CDR3 contains 14 residues. Here the CDR3 DNA reads TGCAGCGTCGAAACAGGGCCGAGCACCGGGGAGCTGTTTTTT. Amino acids: CSVETGPSTGELFF.

This clonotype has ten or more counts. The genes are TRBV11-3 and TRBJ2-3; D gene unclear. The CDR3 sequence is 14 residues long. The V and J ends lost 5 bases and 3 bases respectively, with 12 bases between them. Germline V gene sequence: CDR1 SGHNT, CDR2 YENEEA. The DNA for the CDR3 is TGTGCCAGCAGCGGGCGGCTAGGGACAGATACGCAGTATTTT. It translates to CASSGRLGTDTQYF. The complete variable domain, with remaining parts taken from reference TRBV11-3 and TRBJ2-3, reads EAGVVQSPRYKIIEKKQPVAFWCNPISGHNTLYWYLQNLGQGPELLIRYENEEAVDDSQLPKDRFSAERLKGVDSTLKIQPAELGDSAVYLCASSGRLGTDTQYFGPGTRLTVL.

This clonotype has a handful of counts. V is TRBV29-1 and J is TRBJ1-2, with D perhaps matching TRBD1 (5 bases). The CDR3 is made up of 14 amino acids. V was shortened by 3 bases and J by 2 bases, with 13 bases between the two germline ends. CDR1 is SQVTM and CDR2 is ANQGSEA in the germline V gene. The DNA for the CDR3 is TGCAGCGTTGATAAGGCAGGGCAGAACTATGGCTACACCTTC. Protein product: CSVDKAGQNYGYTF.

Ten or more counts support this clonotype. CDR3: CASSKGLATDTQYF. DNA for the CDR3: TGTGCCAGCAGTAAGGGACTAGCCACAGATACGCAGTATTTT. This chain joins TRBV27 and TRBJ2-3, with 9 bases that match TRBD2. Germline CDR1 and CDR2: MNHEY and SMNVEV (reference sequence). With V trimmed by 5 bases and J by 2 bases, 2 bases remained unmatched. This CDR3 is built from 14 residues.

This clonotype has only a few counts. The rearrangement links TRBV7-3 to TRBJ2-1, with D perhaps matching TRBD1 or TRBD2 (5 bases each). V was pared by 2 bases and J by 0 bases, with 11 bases between. The germline V gene encodes CDR1 SGHTA and CDR2 FQGTGA. This CDR3 has 16 residues. The CDR3 nucleotides are TGTGCCAGCAGCTTATCCGGGACCCACTCCTACAATGAGCAGTTCTTC. It encodes CASSLSGTHSYNEQFF.

This clonotype turned up a few times. The rearrangement joins TRBV19 to TRBJ2-2; 10 positions agree with TRBD2. The germline CDR1 and CDR2 sequences are LNHDA and SQIVND (reference sequence). With 7 bases clipped from V and 1 base from J, the junction kept 18 bases outside the gene matches. The CDR3 extends over 20 amino acids. In DNA form, the CDR3 reads TGTGCCAGTAAAAAGGAGCCGGGAGTAGCGGGAGGTCAGAACACCGGGGAGCTGTTTTTT. Translated: CASKKEPGVAGGQNTGELFF.

This clonotype was detected only a few times. V and J are TRBV7-9 and TRBJ2-5; 8 bases match TRBD2. J lost 5 bases, V lost 4 bases, and 12 bases had no gene match. This CDR3 comprises 16 residues. Per germline, CDR1 SEHNR and CDR2 FQNEAQ (reference sequence). The CDR3 here is CASSYDKSGLGETQYF. The CDR3 DNA follows: TGTGCCAGCAGCTACGACAAGTCGGGACTAGGGGAGACCCAGTACTTC.

The sample holds a few counts of this clonotype. The rearrangement links TRBV24-1 to TRBJ1-5; D is perhaps TRBD1 (6 bases). Deletions cut 7 bases from V and 4 bases from J, with 13 bases between. The CDR3 contains 14 residues. Germline CDR1 reads KGHDR; CDR2 reads SFDVKD. The CDR3 DNA follows: TGTGCCACCAGCACCCGACAGGCTAATCAGCCCCAGCATTTT. It specifies CATSTRQANQPQHF.

This clonotype was recorded a few times. CDR3 in DNA: TGCAGCGTTGGGGACAGGGAGGGAGATACGCAGTATTTT. Protein: CSVGDREGDTQYF. The chain is built from TRBV29-1 and TRBJ2-3; 9 bases are shared with TRBD1. Germline V gives CDR1 SQVTM, CDR2 ANQGSEA. Trimming took 4 bases from V and 5 from J; bases not matched to a gene: 4. This CDR3 region has 13 residues.

This clonotype was recorded a few times. This chain joins TRBV6-5 and TRBJ2-7; D remains ambiguous. V was cut by 0 bases and J by 1 base, with 10 bases left in between. The CDR3 is 15 residues long. Germline CDR1 MNHEY, CDR2 SVGAGI. The CDR3 sequence is CASSYSTDPSYEQYF. CDR3 DNA sequence: TGTGCCAGCAGTTACTCGACCGATCCGTCCTACGAGCAGTACTTC.

The CDR3 bases are TGTGCCAGCAGCTTAGATCGAGGACGGATCTACGAGCAGTACTTC. It is translated as CASSLDRGRIYEQYF. The chain combines TRBV11-2 with TRBJ2-7; no clear D gene. CDR3 length: 15 amino acids. Trimming removed 0 bases at V and 3 bases at J, with 12 bases between. Germline lookup yields CDR1 SGHAT and CDR2 FQNNGV.

Only a few counts were recorded for this clonotype. This chain connects TRBV29-1 to TRBJ2-7; D may be TRBD2 (5 bases). Germline values: CDR1 SQVTM, CDR2 ANQGSEA. The CDR3 loop spans 12 amino acids. Trimming took off 6 bases at V and 6 bases at J, with 15 bases between the two ends. The CDR3 loop is CSVRPFEGEQYF. The DNA of the CDR3 is TGCAGCGTAAGGCCGTTCGAGGGCGAGCAGTACTTC.